Following are 30 T cell receptor beta chains from one sample sequenced in a study of control samples from healthy donors and cancer patients. TCRdb's table, derived via immunoSEQ multiplex PCR, lists solely in-frame clones and lacks some. The sample includes 130,000 to 150,000 clones, 80% to 95% of them seen just once. The sequenced material came from blood. These receptors originate from a young man in good health.

The chain employs TRBV28 and TRBJ2-3; weak D call: TRBD1 (6 bases). Germline loops: CDR1 MDHEN, CDR2 SYDVKM. Trimming removed 3 bases from V and 6 bases from J, with 13 bases in between. The CDR3 has 14 amino acids. CDR3 loop: CASSLGRGWDTQYF. The CDR3 DNA reads as TGTGCCAGCAGTTTGGGCAGGGGTTGGGATACGCAGTATTTT.

The chain uses TRBV6-2 or TRBV6-3 and TRBJ2-1; a possible D gene is TRBD1 (6 bases). Trimming took off 5 bases at V and 3 bases at J, with 14 bases between the two ends. Per germline, CDR1 MNHEY and CDR2 SVGEGT. The CDR3 is made up of 15 amino acids. In DNA form, the CDR3 reads TGTGCCAGCAGTGCTCTCCTGGACAGCTACAATGAGCAGTTCTTC. Translating it yields CASSALLDSYNEQFF.

The genes are TRBV12-5 and TRBJ2-7; 7 bases are a match to TRBD1. CDR3 length equals 16 residues. Trimming at V came to 3 bases and at J to 0 bases, leaving 8 bases not matched to a gene. In germline, CDR1 is LGHNT, CDR2 FRNRAP. The CDR3 nucleotides are TGTGCTAGTGGTTTTCCAAGCCAGGGGGTCTCCTACGAGCAGTACTTC. This codes for CASGFPSQGVSYEQYF.

The V call is TRBV28, the J call TRBJ2-7; 7 bases map to TRBD1. CDR1 and CDR2 (germline): MDHEN, SYDVKM. V lost 4 bases and J lost 3; bases outside the gene matches: 3. The CDR3 contains 13 residues. The CDR3 sequence: CASSSGTDYEQYF. CDR3 bases: TGTGCCAGCAGTTCCGGGACAGACTACGAGCAGTACTTC.

This clone was picked up one time. The chain combines TRBV2 with TRBJ1-6; D unresolved. The CDR3 spans 13 residues. The germline gives CDR1 SNHLY, CDR2 FYNNEI. Trimming stripped 6 bases from V and 3 bases from J, with 6 bases between. The CDR3, as DNA: TGTGCCAGCAGCCGAGACTATAATTCACCCCTCCACTTT. Its protein is CASSRDYNSPLHF.

The rearrangement uses TRBV7-9 and TRBJ1-2; possibly TRBD1 for D (5 bases). CDR3 length: 16 amino acids. With 2 bases removed from V and 2 bases from J, the gap between germline ends came to 15 bases. CDR1 and CDR2 from the germline V gene are SEHNR and FQNEAQ (reference sequence). The CDR3 spells CASSLNGVGVNYGYTF. The DNA of the CDR3 is TGTGCCAGCAGCTTAAATGGGGTAGGGGTGAACTATGGCTACACCTTC.

This chain joins TRBV10-1 and TRBJ1-1; D perhaps matches TRBD1 (5 bases). Germline CDR1 reads WNHNN; CDR2 reads SYGVQD (reference sequence). This CDR3 is 13 amino acids long. Trimming shortened V by 7 bases and J by 0 bases, and 9 bases separated the two germline ends. For the CDR3, the DNA is TGCGCCAGCAAGGCAGGGTTGAACACTGAAGCTTTCTTT. Its translation is CASKAGLNTEAFF.

The genes are TRBV5-1 and TRBJ2-7, with D perhaps matching TRBD1 (6 bases). V was cut by 1 base and J by 3 bases, with 17 bases left in between. CDR3 size: 16 residues. Germline assignment: CDR1 SGHRS and CDR2 YFSETQ. CDR3 residues: CASSLFADRPFYEQYF. CDR3 nucleotide sequence: TGCGCCAGCAGCTTGTTTGCGGACAGACCGTTCTACGAGCAGTACTTC.

Worth noting for this clone: Other DNA sequences from this sample encode an identical CDR3 as well. The chain has TRBV27 and TRBJ1-4, with TRBD1 matching 8 bases. V shed 5 bases and J 0 bases; nucleotides not matched to a gene: 2. CDR1 is MNHEY, CDR2 SMNVEV, per germline (reference sequence). The CDR3 runs to 15 residues. CDR3 amino acids: CASSGQGATNEKLFF. The CDR3 bases are TGTGCCAGCAGTGGACAGGGTGCAACTAATGAAAAACTGTTTTTT.

V gene TRBV9 combines with J gene TRBJ2-3; 7 bases are shared with TRBD1. Germline V CDR1 and CDR2: SGDLS, YYNGEE. The V and J ends lost 0 bases and 0 bases, in that order; junction bases with no gene match: 1. There are 15 residues in the CDR3. The CDR3: CASSVEGASTDTQYF. DNA of the CDR3: TGTGCCAGCAGCGTAGAGGGGGCTAGCACAGATACGCAGTATTTT.

The gene calls are TRBV18 and TRBJ1-3; D unclear. Germline V gene sequence: CDR1 KGHSH, CDR2 LQKENI. The CDR3 spans 14 residues. Between the trimmed V and J ends, which lost 3 bases and 0 bases, there was a span of 6 bases. CDR3 sequence reads: CASSPGFSGNTIYF. The CDR3 nucleotides are TGTGCCAGCTCACCCGGGTTCTCTGGAAACACCATATATTTT.

The CDR3 region is CASSSPFDRSNEQFF. The CDR3 bases are TGTGCCAGCAGCTCACCCTTCGACAGGAGTAATGAGCAGTTCTTC. The gene calls are TRBV7-8 and TRBJ2-1; TRBD1 is a possible D gene (6 bases). CDR1 and CDR2 (germline): SGHVS, FQNEAQ. With 4 bases removed from V and 7 bases from J, the gap between germline ends came to 17 bases. The CDR3 is 15 amino acids.

This chain uses TRBV30 with TRBJ1-1; no clear D gene. With 8 bases removed from V and 2 bases from J, the gap between germline ends came to 9 bases. Germline lookup yields CDR1 GTSNPN and CDR2 SVGIG (reference sequence). The CDR3 length is 11 residues. CDR3 coding DNA: TGTGCCGGCGCAGACAACACTGAAGCTTTCTTT. Residues: CAGADNTEAFF. Full variable domain (missing parts from reference TRBV30 and TRBJ1-1): SQTIHQWPATLVQPVGSPLSLECTVEGTSNPNLYWYRQAAGRGLQLLFYSVGIGQISSEVPQNLSASRPQDRQFILSSKKLLLSDSGFYLCAGADNTEAFFGQGTRLTVV.

V gene TRBV7-8 combines with J gene TRBJ2-3; the match to TRBD2 covers 16 bases. V gave up 6 bases and J gave up 3 bases; unmatched junction bases: 3. There are 16 residues in the CDR3. Germline-derived CDR1 and CDR2 are SGHVS and FQNEAQ. The CDR3 DNA sequence: TGTGCCAGCAGGGGACTAGCGGGGGGGCTTACAGATACGCAGTATTTT. It translates to CASRGLAGGLTDTQYF. Looking up the rest from reference TRBV7-8 and TRBJ2-3 gives the full variable domain: GAGVSQSPRYKVAKRGQDVALRCDPISGHVSLFWYQQALGQGPEFLTYFQNEAQLDKSGLPSDRFFAERPEGSVSTLKIQRTQQEDSAVYLCASRGLAGGLTDTQYFGPGTRLTVL.

The V and J genes are TRBV28 and TRBJ1-2, with D tentatively TRBD1 (6 bases). Germline CDR1 is MDHEN and CDR2 is SYDVKM. This CDR3 is built from 14 residues. Trimming pared 6 bases from V and 3 bases from J, leaving 14 bases between. The CDR3 nucleotides are TGTGCCAGCAGCCCCCCAGGGGCGTACTATGGCTACACCTTC. Translated: CASSPPGAYYGYTF.

This CDR3 reads CASGGVSGNTIYF. The CDR3 DNA reads TGTGCCAGCGGGGGTGTCTCTGGAAACACCATATATTTT. This chain uses TRBV12-3 or TRBV12-4 with TRBJ1-3, with D tentatively TRBD1 (5 bases). V lost 8 bases and J lost 0, with 8 bases in between. This CDR3 is built from 13 residues.

CDR3 DNA: TGTGCCTGGAGTGGTCTAGCCGTTCCGAACTCCTACGAGCAGTACTTC. The encoded protein is CAWSGLAVPNSYEQYF. The gene calls are TRBV30 and TRBJ2-7; tentatively, D is TRBD2 (5 bases). Trimming took off 1 base at V and 0 bases at J, with 16 bases between the two ends. The CDR3 loop spans 16 amino acids. The germline V gene has CDR1 GTSNPN and CDR2 SVGIG (reference sequence). Full variable domain (remainder filled in from reference TRBV30 and TRBJ2-7): SQTIHQWPATLVQPVGSPLSLECTVEGTSNPNLYWYRQAAGRGLQLLFYSVGIGQISSEVPQNLSASRPQDRQFILSSKKLLLSDSGFYLCAWSGLAVPNSYEQYFGPGTRLTVT.

V gene TRBV27 combines with J gene TRBJ2-3; no definite D call. The CDR3 is made up of 13 amino acids. The germline V gene encodes CDR1 MNHEY and CDR2 SMNVEV (reference sequence). Trimming removed 1 base at V and 2 bases at J, with 4 bases between. For the CDR3, the DNA is TGTGCCAGCAGTTTATATGTCACAGATACGCAGTATTTT. It specifies CASSLYVTDTQYF.

This CDR3 reads CASSSYTAGELFF. In nucleotides, the CDR3 is TGTGCCAGCAGCTCCTACACCGCCGGGGAGCTGTTTTTT. The chain couples TRBV5-4 to TRBJ2-2; D is unclear. The germline V gene encodes CDR1 SGHNT and CDR2 YYREEE (reference sequence). The V and J ends lost 3 bases and 6 bases respectively, with 9 bases between them. The CDR3 is made up of 13 amino acids.

The chain has TRBV25-1 and TRBJ1-4; D gene uncertain. Germline V gene lookup returns CDR1 MGHDK and CDR2 SYGVNS. V dropped 3 bases and J dropped 5 bases, with 10 bases sitting between them. The CDR3 has 14 residues. As DNA, the CDR3 is TGTGCCAGCAGTGAGGCGGGGAAGAATGAAAAACTGTTTTTT. Its translation is CASSEAGKNEKLFF.

The table lists this clone with a count of one. CDR3: CASSLLAQPQHF. The CDR3 coding sequence is TGTGCCAGCAGTTTACTTGCTCAGCCCCAGCATTTT. The rearrangement links TRBV28 to TRBJ1-5; D not resolved. Germline CDR1 and CDR2: MDHEN and SYDVKM. The CDR3 is 12 residues long. V was shortened by 2 bases and J by 6 bases, with 5 bases between the two germline ends.

The rearrangement uses TRBV19 and TRBJ1-1; no clear D. V was shortened by 3 bases and J by 1 base, with 6 bases between the two germline ends. CDR3 length: 13 amino acids. CDR1 and CDR2 from the germline V gene are LNHDA and SQIVND (reference sequence). DNA of the CDR3: TGTGCCAGTAGTATTATACAGAACACTGAAGCTTTCTTT. Protein sequence: CASSIIQNTEAFF.

The chain recombines TRBV19 with TRBJ1-3, with 9 bases that match TRBD1. The CDR3 length is 18 residues. From germline, CDR1 is LNHDA and CDR2 SQIVND (reference sequence). The trim removed 7 bases at V and 0 bases at J, leaving 13 bases unmatched. CDR3 DNA: TGTGCCAGTACCGACTACAGGGGGCGAGGGGTCTCTGGAAACACCATATATTTT. Protein product: CASTDYRGRGVSGNTIYF.

This rearrangement joins TRBV7-9 to TRBJ1-4; 8 nucleotides line up with TRBD1. With 4 bases clipped from V and 10 bases from J, the junction kept 20 bases outside the gene matches. Germline V lookup: CDR1 SEHNR, CDR2 FQNEAQ (reference sequence). The CDR3 sequence is 18 residues long. CDR3 amino acids: CASSSGSIDRGVVAKLFF. The CDR3 DNA sequence: TGTGCCAGCAGCTCCGGAAGCATAGACAGGGGAGTTGTGGCAAAACTGTTTTTT. Together with reference TRBV7-9 and TRBJ1-4, the CDR3 gives the full variable domain: DTGVSQNPRHKITKRGQNVTFRCDPISEHNRLYWYRQTLGQGPEFLTYFQNEAQLEKSRLLSDRFSAERPKGSFSTLEIQRTEQGDSAMYLCASSSGSIDRGVVAKLFFGSGTQLSVL.

The chain is built from TRBV7-9 and TRBJ2-2, with TRBD1 identical over 7 bases. In germline, CDR1 is SEHNR, CDR2 FQNEAQ (reference sequence). V was clipped by 4 bases and J by 5 bases; unmatched bases: 7. CDR3 length equals 15 residues. CDR3: CASSSDRVGTGELFF. The CDR3 coding sequence is TGTGCCAGCAGCTCAGACAGGGTCGGGACCGGGGAGCTGTTTTTT.

CDR3 region: CASSEIYDRSFSYNSPLHF. The CDR3 bases are TGTGCCAGCAGTGAAATCTATGACAGATCTTTCTCCTATAATTCACCCCTCCACTTT. The V gene is TRBV6-1, the J gene TRBJ1-6; a possible D gene is TRBD1 (5 bases). This CDR3 spans 19 amino acids. V lost 2 bases and J 0 bases, leaving 17 bases between the germline ends. Germline V gene data show CDR1 as MNHNS and CDR2 as SASEGT.

The genes are TRBV7-3 and TRBJ2-1; a possible D gene is TRBD1 (6 bases). Trimming left V 5 bases short and J 8 bases short, with 16 bases between. The CDR3 has 14 residues. CDR1 and CDR2 (germline): SGHTA, FQGTGA. The DNA for the CDR3 is TGTGCCAGCAGCCTACTAACAGGGTTTGATGAGCAGTTCTTC. Residues: CASSLLTGFDEQFF. The whole variable domain, remainder taken from reference TRBV7-3 and TRBJ2-1, is GAGVSQTPSNKVTEKGKYVELRCDPISGHTALYWYRQSLGQGPEFLIYFQGTGAADDSGLPNDRFFAVRPEGSVSTLKIQRTERGDSAVYLCASSLLTGFDEQFFGPGTRLTVL.

This clone counts as medium-sized (0.01 to 0.1%). The CDR3 sequence is CASTGRGSGTEAFF. CDR3 in DNA: TGTGCCAGCACCGGTAGGGGCTCGGGCACTGAAGCTTTCTTT. V is TRBV6-5 and J is TRBJ1-1, with a tentative D call TRBD1 (5 bases). V lost 7 bases, J lost 4 bases, and 16 bases lay in between. Germline V lookup: CDR1 MNHEY, CDR2 SVGAGI. The CDR3 is 14 amino acids.

Here the CDR3 reads CASREGTGGSPLHF. The CDR3 DNA is TGTGCCAGCAGGGAGGGGACAGGGGGTTCACCCCTCCACTTT. The chain employs TRBV28 and TRBJ1-6; 11 nucleotides agree with TRBD1. The CDR3 runs to 14 residues. The V and J ends lost 6 bases and 9 bases, in that order; junction bases with no gene match: 4. In germline, CDR1 is MDHEN, CDR2 SYDVKM.

V is TRBV27 and J is TRBJ1-4; D possibly corresponds to TRBD1 (6 bases). The V end lost 4 bases, the J end lost 7 bases, and 13 bases lay between the germline ends. The CDR3 extends over 14 amino acids. Germline V lookup: CDR1 MNHEY, CDR2 SMNVEV (reference sequence). In DNA, the CDR3 is TGTGCCAGCAGTTCCTACAGGGACGGTGAAAAACTGTTTTTT. It specifies CASSSYRDGEKLFF. Full variable domain (remainder filled in from reference TRBV27 and TRBJ1-4): EAQVTQNPRYLITVTGKKLTVTCSQNMNHEYMSWYRQDPGLGLRQIYYSMNVEVTDKGDVPEGYKVSRKEKRNFPLILESPSPNQTSLYFCASSSYRDGEKLFFGSGTQLSVL.